This entry is about one T cell receptor beta chain. What made the TCR beta cDNA was 5'RACE template switching with UMIs. TCRdb re-called the 5' RACE reads, yielding one record per CDR3 amino acid sequence without DNA. This sample's table has over 250,000 distinct CDR3 sequences. Per the germline V gene, CDR1 is SGHTA and CDR2 is FQGNSA. CDR3 length: 14 amino acids. The data are from a study of T cells expressing NK-cell markers. Across the whole study: From sorted CD3+CD56+NKG2C+, CD3+CD56+NKG2C- and CD3+CD56-NKG2C+ T cells came the TCR beta repertoires.

Sequenced input: blood T cells: a sorted CD56 or NKG2C T cell subset, CD4+ or CD8+ T cells, or bulk PBMC T cells (not recorded which). The V gene is TRBV7-2, the J gene TRBJ2-1; TCRdb names TRBD1, which stays unverified in the absence of DNA. The sequence came from a woman between 18 and 75 years old in good health. CDR3 amino acids: CASSAGQTYNEQFF. The whole variable domain, remainder taken from reference TRBV7-2 and TRBJ2-1, is GAGVSQSPSNKVTEKGKDVELRCDPISGHTALYWYRQSLGQGLEFLIYFQGNSAPDKSGLPSDRFSAERTGGSVSTLTIQRTQQEDSAVYLCASSAGQTYNEQFFGPGTRLTVL.